A selection of T cell receptor beta chains follows, all from one sample in a study of tumor and adjacent non-tumor tissue in lung cancer. TCRdb independently ran MiXCR on the multiplex PCR reads; one entry per CDR3 protein. The top ten hold 20% to 25% of the sample, which has about 90,000 distinct CDR3 sequences, 65% to 80% seen once. Material for sequencing was distant non-tumor lung tissue. Receptors were obtained from a woman between 50 and 59 years old with non-small cell lung cancer. Both conserved end residues are part of each CDR3. D genes are given only for firm matches. Rows may omit the clone size; those that give it use once, few, many or a size class.

TRBV6-2/TRBV6-3,.,.,TRBJ2-2,TGTACCAGCAGGGTCCCATCCCACACCGGGGAGCTGTTTTTT,CTSRVPSHTGELFF
TRBV4-2,.,TRBD1,TRBJ2-7,TGTGCCAGCAGCCCGACAGGGGGTAGGGACGAGCAGTACTTC,CASSPTGGRDEQYF
TRBV11-2,.,.,TRBJ2-3,TGTGCCAGCAGCTTAGGGTCTGAGGATACGCTGCATTTT,CASSLGSEDTLHF
TRBV12-3/TRBV12-4,.,.,TRBJ2-1,TGTGCCAGCAGTTCCCCGGGACGGGGATCTAATGAGCAGTTC,CASSSPGRGSNEQF
TRBV6-1,once,.,TRBJ2-2,TGTGCCAGCAGACCCCTGGGGACAACTAGCATCGGGGAGCTTTTTTTT,CASRPLGTTSIGELFF
TRBV5-6,.,.,TRBJ1-4,TGTGCCAGCTGCTTGTCGACGGGGGCTAATGAAAAACTGTTTTTT,CASCLSTGANEKLFF
TRBV11-2,.,.,TRBJ2-7,TGTACCAGCAGCCTAACGGACACTGGCTACGAGCAGTACTTC,CTSSLTDTGYEQYF
TRBV4-1,.,.,TRBJ2-7,TGCGCCAGCAGGCAAGATCAGGGACGGCACTACGGACAGTACTTC,CASRQDQGRHYGQYF
TRBV12-3/TRBV12-4,.,.,TRBJ2-1,TGTGCCGGCAGTTCCCCGGGACGTGGATCTAATGAGCTGTTCTTC,CAGSSPGRGSNELFF
TRBV28,.,.,TRBJ1-2,TGTGCCAGTAGTTTTTGGGCTACGTGGGACAAGAACTATGGCTACACCTTC,CASSFWATWDKNYGYTF
TRBV29-1,.,TRBD1,TRBJ2-1,TGCAGCGTTGAAGGGGGAGACAGGGTGGTATCATACAATGAGCAGCTCTTC,CSVEGGDRVVSYNEQLF
TRBV6-5,many,TRBD1,TRBJ1-1,TGTGCCAGCAGTTACTCGTTAGGGACAGGGGCCCGGAACACTGAAGCTTTCTTT,CASSYSLGTGARNTEAFF
TRBV11-2,.,.,TRBJ2-3,TGTGCTAGCAGCTTGTGGGGCCAGCATGCGACAGATACGCAGTATTTT,CASSLWGQHATDTQYF
TRBV28,.,.,TRBJ2-7,TGTAACAGCAGTTGGGCCCGGGACTCCCCCTACGAGCAGTACTTC,CNSSWARDSPYEQYF
TRBV4-1,.,.,TRBJ2-3,TGCGCCAGCAGCCAAGTCGGAAATACAGATACGCAGTATTTT,CASSQVGNTDTQYF
TRBV11-2,large,TRBD2,TRBJ2-1,TGTGCCAGCAGCTCCGTAGCGGGAGAATGGGATGAGCAGTTCTTC,CASSSVAGEWDEQFF
TRBV29-1,.,.,TRBJ1-1,TGCAGAGTTGGGAGGGAGGGGCGAAACACTGAAGCTTTCTTT,CRVGREGRNTEAFF
TRBV6-5,.,.,TRBJ2-1,TGTGCCGGCATTACGTACTTAGATGGGGCCGAGCAGTTCTTC,CAGITYLDGAEQFF
TRBV7-6,.,TRBD2,TRBJ2-5,TGCGCCAGCAGCTTAGTACTAGCGGGTGTGGAGACCCAGTACTTC,CASSLVLAGVETQYF
TRBV2,many,.,TRBJ2-3,TGTGCCAGCAGTACGCACCCGGGACTGGCTTCCACAGATACGCAGTATTTT,CASSTHPGLASTDTQYF
TRBV30,.,TRBD1,TRBJ1-5,TGTTCCTGGAGTAAAAAGGACAGGCAGCCCCAGCATTTT,CSWSKKDRQPQHF
TRBV6-5,.,.,TRBJ2-3,TGTGCCAGCAGTTATGTGATCCATCCAGATACGCAGTTTTTT,CASSYVIHPDTQFF
TRBV6-5,.,.,TRBJ1-1,TGTGCCAGCACCTACAACGGGACAACCTGGGGCACTGAAGCCTTCTTT,CASTYNGTTWGTEAFF
TRBV12-3/TRBV12-4,.,TRBD1,TRBJ2-1,TGTGCCAGCAGTTCCCCAGGACAGGCATCTAATGAGCAGTTCTTC,CASSSPGQASNEQFF
TRBV4-1,.,.,TRBJ1-5,TGCACCAGCAGCCGGCGGGACAGCAATCAGCCCCAGCATTTT,CTSSRRDSNQPQHF
TRBV11-2,.,.,TRBJ2-1,TGTGCCAGCAGCCTGGGGGCCCTCGGGGAGCAGTTCTTT,CASSLGALGEQFF
TRBV11-2,.,.,TRBJ2-2,TGCGCCAGCAGCTTAGAAGGGTCTCCGGCGACCGCGGAGCTGGTTTTT,CASSLEGSPATAELVF
TRBV20-1,many,TRBD2,TRBJ2-7,TGCAGTGCTAGCGGGGCTAGCGGGCCCTCCTACGAGCAGTACTTC,CSASGASGPSYEQYF
TRBV2,.,TRBD1,TRBJ1-5,TGTGCCAGCAGCCGGGACAGGGGGCAGGGTCAGCCCCAGCATTTT,CASSRDRGQGQPQHF
TRBV29-1,.,TRBD2,TRBJ2-3,TGCAGCGTCAACCTAGCGGGAGGGATAGATACACAGTATTTT,CSVNLAGGIDTQYF
TRBV28,many,TRBD2,TRBJ2-5,TGTGCCAGCAGCACCCTAGCGGGAGGACAAGAGACCCAGTACTTC,CASSTLAGGQETQYF
TRBV4-1,.,.,TRBJ2-1,TGCGCCAGCAACCAAGCCATAGCCTTAAATGAGCAGTTCTTC,CASNQAIALNEQFF
TRBV4-2,.,.,TRBJ2-3,TGTGCCAGCAGCCATACCTCCGGCGTGGTAATCGGTAGAGATACGCTGTATTTT,CASSHTSGVVIGRDTLYF
TRBV11-2,many,.,TRBJ2-7,TGTGCCAGCAGCCCCCAGTGGGGCGAGCAGTACTTC,CASSPQWGEQYF
TRBV4-2,.,.,TRBJ1-5,TGTGGTAGCAGCCAAGACCTCACTAGCAATCAGCCTCAGCATTTT,CGSSQDLTSNQPQHF
TRBV4-1,.,.,TRBJ2-7,TGCGCCAGCAGACACAGGACAGGAGGGAACAAGCAGTACTTC,CASRHRTGGNKQYF
TRBV11-2,.,.,TRBJ1-1,TGTACCAGCAGCCCGGAGTTTGCTGAAGTTTTCTTT,CTSSPEFAEVFF
TRBV24-1,once,TRBD2,TRBJ2-1,TGTTCTACCAGTGTTAAGGGACTAGGACTGCTCTACAATGAGCAGTTCTTC,CSTSVKGLGLLYNEQFF
TRBV4-1,.,.,TRBJ2-2,TGCGCCAGCAGCCAAGCCGGGTCGGTTAACATCGTGGAGCTGTTTTTT,CASSQAGSVNIVELFF
TRBV6-6,few,.,TRBJ1-1,TGTACCAGCACTCGAAGTACAGCAAACACTGAAGCTTTCTTT,CTSTRSTANTEAFF
TRBV28,.,.,TRBJ2-7,TGTGCCATCAGCGCCAGGCAGTCCTCCAAGCAGTACTTC,CAISARQSSKQYF
TRBV6-5,.,.,TRBJ2-3,TGTGCCAGCAGTCCCCCGCGGTCGGGAGTGGCAGATACGCAGTATTTT,CASSPPRSGVADTQYF
TRBV6-2/TRBV6-3,.,TRBD2,TRBJ2-1,TGTGCCAGCAGCACCTTTAGCGGGACGGCTATCGATGAGCAGTTCTTC,CASSTFSGTAIDEQFF
TRBV6-5,.,.,TRBJ2-1,TGTGCCACCGGGGCGTTGGGAGTGGATGAGCAATTCTTC,CATGALGVDEQFF
TRBV18,.,.,TRBJ2-2,TGTGCCAGCTCACCAGTGACAGTGAACACCGGGGAGCTGTTTTTT,CASSPVTVNTGELFF
TRBV4-1,many,TRBD1,TRBJ2-3,TGCGCCAGCAGCCACGCTCCGGGGGACAGGGACCCAGATACGCAGTATTTT,CASSHAPGDRDPDTQYF
TRBV20-1,.,TRBD2,TRBJ2-1,TGCAGTGCTAGAGACGGGACTAGCGGGATAGGTTGGCAGTTCTTC,CSARDGTSGIGWQFF
TRBV20-1,.,.,TRBJ2-1,TGCAGTGTTAGTTCACTATGGGGTGAGCAGGTCTTC,CSVSSLWGEQVF
TRBV29-1,.,.,TRBJ2-7,TGCAGCGTTGTACAACAACAGGGAGGCTACGAGCAGTACTTC,CSVVQQQGGYEQYF
TRBV12-3/TRBV12-4,.,.,TRBJ2-7,TGTGCCAGCAGTTCCCGACAGGATGGCTCCTACGACCAGTACTTC,CASSSRQDGSYDQYF
TRBV18,.,.,TRBJ2-7,TGTGTCAGCTCACTCCCAGGACTGGTCTCCTACGAGCAGTACTTC,CVSSLPGLVSYEQYF
TRBV24-1,.,.,TRBJ2-1,TGTGCCACCAGTGATTCGGGATTCCAGAGCTCCTACAATGAGCAGTTCTTC,CATSDSGFQSSYNEQFF
TRBV6-2/TRBV6-3,few,TRBD2,TRBJ2-1,TGTGCCAGCAAGCCGGGACTAGTACTCAATGAGCAGTTCTTC,CASKPGLVLNEQFF
TRBV10-3,.,.,TRBJ2-6,TGTGCCATCATGGGTGCACAGCTCTCTGGGGCCAATGTCCTGAGTTTC,CAIMGAQLSGANVLSF
TRBV11-2,.,.,TRBJ1-5,TGTATCAGCAGGCTCTCCAGGGGAATTGATCAGCCCCTGCATTTT,CISRLSRGIDQPLHF
TRBV15,.,.,TRBJ2-1,TGTGCCACCAGCGGGTTAAGACTAGTGAGAGGAAATGAGCAGCTCTTC,CATSGLRLVRGNEQLF
TRBV6-2/TRBV6-3,.,.,TRBJ2-3,TGTGCCAGCAGATCCCCCCGCCTCGGGGATACACAGTATTTT,CASRSPRLGDTQYF
TRBV4-1,.,.,TRBJ2-3,TGCGCCAGCAGCTATGGGCCAATCACTGATACGCAGTATTTT,CASSYGPITDTQYF
TRBV7-8,.,.,TRBJ2-3,TGTGGCAGCAGGTCGAACAGGCCAGATACGCAGTATTTT,CGSRSNRPDTQYF
TRBV10-3,.,.,TRBJ2-1,TGTCCCATCAGTGAGCCGGACAGCGTCTACAATGAGCAGTTCTTT,CPISEPDSVYNEQFF